This TCR beta chain derives from a study of T and B cells in COVID-19 patients. Multiplex PCR with BIOMED2 TRB-A/B primer pools amplified TRB rearrangements. Via MiXCR, TCRdb re-called the multiplex PCR reads, giving one row per CDR3 protein. This table holds several thousand distinct CDR3 sequences, roughly 32% found once. Each TRB amplification used about 220-500 ng of genomic DNA from blood. V was pared by 5 bases and J by 5 bases, with 5 bases of the junction left unmatched. Per the germline V gene, CDR1 is DFQATT and CDR2 is SNEGSKA (reference sequence). This CDR3 has 13 residues. The specimen sequenced was blood. The receptor was derived from a human donor with active COVID-19. This rearrangement joins TRBV20-1 to TRBJ2-1; 8 bases line up with TRBD2. The DNA for the CDR3 is TGCAGTGCTGGAGGACTAGCAAACAATGAGCAGTTCTTC. It codes for CSAGGLANNEQFF.